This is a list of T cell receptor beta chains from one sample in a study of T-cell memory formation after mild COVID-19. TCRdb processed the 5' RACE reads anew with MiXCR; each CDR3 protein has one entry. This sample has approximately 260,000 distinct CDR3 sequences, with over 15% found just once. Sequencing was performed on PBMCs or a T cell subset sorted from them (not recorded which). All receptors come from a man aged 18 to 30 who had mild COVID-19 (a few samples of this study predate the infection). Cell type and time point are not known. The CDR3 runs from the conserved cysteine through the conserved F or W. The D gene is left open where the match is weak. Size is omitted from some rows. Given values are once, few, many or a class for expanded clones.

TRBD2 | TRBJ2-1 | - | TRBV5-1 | CASKLAGGHEQFF | TGCGCCAGTAAACTAGCGGGGGGTCATGAGCAGTTCTTC
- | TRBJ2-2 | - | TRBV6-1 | CASGDTNTGELFF | TGTGCCAGCGGGGATACGAACACCGGGGAGCTGTTTTTT
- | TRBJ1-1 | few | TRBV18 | CASSPLGATEAFF | TGTGCCAGCTCACCATTGGGGGCCACTGAAGCTTTCTTT
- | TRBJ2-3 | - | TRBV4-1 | CASSQEGGRSTDTQYF | TGCGCCAGCAGCCAAGAAGGGGGGAGGAGCACAGATACGCAGTATTTT
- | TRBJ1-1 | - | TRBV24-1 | CATRERGRTEAFF | TGTGCCACCAGAGAGAGGGGAAGAACTGAAGCTTTCTTT
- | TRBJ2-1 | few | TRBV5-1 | CAGDNEQFF | TGCGCCGGGGACAATGAGCAGTTCTTC
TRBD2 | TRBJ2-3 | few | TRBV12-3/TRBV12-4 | CASSSGSGGDTQYF | TGTGCCAGCAGTTCCGGGAGCGGGGGAGATACGCAGTATTTT
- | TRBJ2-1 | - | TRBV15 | CATSRDREQEQFF | TGTGCCACCAGCAGAGACCGGGAACAAGAGCAGTTCTTC
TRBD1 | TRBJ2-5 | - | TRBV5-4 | CASSFQGALQETQYF | TGTGCCAGCAGCTTCCAGGGGGCGCTCCAAGAGACCCAGTACTTC
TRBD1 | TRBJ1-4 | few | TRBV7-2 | CASSASAGGEKLFF | TGTGCCAGCAGCGCTAGTGCAGGGGGGGAAAAACTGTTTTTT
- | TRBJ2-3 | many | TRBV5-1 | CASSLDSADTQYF | TGCGCCAGCAGCTTGGATAGCGCAGATACGCAGTATTTT
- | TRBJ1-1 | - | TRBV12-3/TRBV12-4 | CASRASIVSFF | TGTGCCAGCAGGGCTTCGATTGTCTCTTTCTTT
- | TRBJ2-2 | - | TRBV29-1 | CSVRPTSYTGELFF | TGCAGCGTTCGTCCTACTAGTTACACCGGGGAGCTGTTTTTT
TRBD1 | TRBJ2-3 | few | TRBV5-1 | CASSLDRGRADTQYF | TGCGCCAGCAGCCTAGACAGGGGGCGTGCAGATACGCAGTATTTT
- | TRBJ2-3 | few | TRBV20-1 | CSARGPDSTSTDTQYF | TGCAGTGCCCGAGGCCCAGACTCAACTAGCACAGATACGCAGTATTTT
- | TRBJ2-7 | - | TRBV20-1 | CSAATRAHEQYF | TGCAGTGCGGCAACTAGGGCCCACGAGCAGTACTTC
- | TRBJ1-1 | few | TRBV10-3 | CAISGKLDTEAFF | TGTGCCATCAGTGGGAAGCTTGACACTGAAGCTTTCTTT
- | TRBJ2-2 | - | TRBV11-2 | CASSLLLANTGELFF | TGTGCCAGCAGCCTACTCCTAGCGAACACCGGGGAGCTGTTTTTT
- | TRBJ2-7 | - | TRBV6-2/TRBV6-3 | CASLRTDPSYEQYF | TGTGCCAGCTTACGGACAGACCCCTCCTACGAGCAGTACTTC
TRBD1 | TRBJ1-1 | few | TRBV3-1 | CASSHFTRTGRGTEAFF | TGTGCCAGCAGCCACTTCACAAGGACAGGGCGGGGGACTGAAGCTTTCTTT
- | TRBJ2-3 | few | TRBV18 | CASSPYFRESNTDTQYF | TGTGCCAGCTCACCTTATTTCCGGGAATCGAACACAGATACGCAGTATTTT
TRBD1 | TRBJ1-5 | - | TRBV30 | CAWSSPGQRVRPQHF | TGTGCCTGGAGTTCCCCGGGACAGAGAGTAAGGCCCCAGCATTTT